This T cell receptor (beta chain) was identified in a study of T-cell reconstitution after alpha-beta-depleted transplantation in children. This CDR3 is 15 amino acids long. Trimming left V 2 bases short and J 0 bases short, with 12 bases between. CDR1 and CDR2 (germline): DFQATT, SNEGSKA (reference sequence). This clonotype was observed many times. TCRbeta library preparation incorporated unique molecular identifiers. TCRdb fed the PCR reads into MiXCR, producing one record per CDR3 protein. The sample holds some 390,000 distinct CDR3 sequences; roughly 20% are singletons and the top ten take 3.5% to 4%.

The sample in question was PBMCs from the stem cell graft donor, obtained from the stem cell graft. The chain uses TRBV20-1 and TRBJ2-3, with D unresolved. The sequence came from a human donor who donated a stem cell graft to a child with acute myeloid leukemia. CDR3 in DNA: TGCAGTGCTAGATACGGCAGCTCTAGCACAGATACGCAGTATTTT. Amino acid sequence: CSARYGSSSTDTQYF.